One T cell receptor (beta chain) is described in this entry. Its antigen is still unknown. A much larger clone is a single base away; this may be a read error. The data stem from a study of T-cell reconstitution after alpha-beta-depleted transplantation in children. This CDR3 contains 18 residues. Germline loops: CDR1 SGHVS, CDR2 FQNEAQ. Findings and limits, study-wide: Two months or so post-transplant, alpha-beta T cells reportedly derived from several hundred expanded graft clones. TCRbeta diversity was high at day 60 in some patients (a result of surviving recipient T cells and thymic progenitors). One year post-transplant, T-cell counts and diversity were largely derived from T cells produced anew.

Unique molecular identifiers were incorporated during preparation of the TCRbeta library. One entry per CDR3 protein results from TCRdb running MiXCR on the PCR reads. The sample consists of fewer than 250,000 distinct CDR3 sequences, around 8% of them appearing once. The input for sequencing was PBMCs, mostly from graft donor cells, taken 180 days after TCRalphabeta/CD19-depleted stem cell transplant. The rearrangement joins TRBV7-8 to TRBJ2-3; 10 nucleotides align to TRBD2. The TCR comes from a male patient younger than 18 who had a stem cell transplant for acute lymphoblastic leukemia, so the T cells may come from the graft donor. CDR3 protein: CASSFGAGGPEGTYTQYF. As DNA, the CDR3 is TGTGCCAGCAGCTTCGGAGCGGGGGGGCCTGAGGGCACATATACGCAGTATTTT.